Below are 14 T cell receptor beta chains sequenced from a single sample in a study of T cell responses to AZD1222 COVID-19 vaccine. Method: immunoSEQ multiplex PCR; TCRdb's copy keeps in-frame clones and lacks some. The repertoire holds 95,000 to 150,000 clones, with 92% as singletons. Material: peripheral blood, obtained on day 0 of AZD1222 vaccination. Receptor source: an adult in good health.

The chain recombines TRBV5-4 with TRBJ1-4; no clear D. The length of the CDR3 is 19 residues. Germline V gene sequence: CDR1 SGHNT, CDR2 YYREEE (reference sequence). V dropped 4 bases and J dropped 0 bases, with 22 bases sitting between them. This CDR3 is CASSPLPPTKLATNEKLFF. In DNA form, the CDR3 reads TGTGCCAGCAGCCCGCTCCCCCCCACAAAGCTTGCAACTAATGAAAAACTGTTTTTT.

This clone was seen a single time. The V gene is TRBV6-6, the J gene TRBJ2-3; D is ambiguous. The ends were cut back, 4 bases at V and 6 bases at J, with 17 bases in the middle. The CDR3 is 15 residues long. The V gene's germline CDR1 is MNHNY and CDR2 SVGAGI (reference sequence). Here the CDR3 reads CASSSDRRSGDTQYF. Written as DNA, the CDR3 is TGTGCCAGCAGTTCCGACCGTAGGTCCGGCGATACGCAGTATTTT.

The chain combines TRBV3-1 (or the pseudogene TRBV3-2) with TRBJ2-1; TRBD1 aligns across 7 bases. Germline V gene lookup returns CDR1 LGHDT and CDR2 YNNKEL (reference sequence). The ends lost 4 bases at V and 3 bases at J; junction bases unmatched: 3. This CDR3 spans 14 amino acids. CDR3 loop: CASSRQGFYNEQFF. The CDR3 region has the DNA TGTGCCAGCAGCCGACAGGGATTCTACAATGAGCAGTTCTTC.

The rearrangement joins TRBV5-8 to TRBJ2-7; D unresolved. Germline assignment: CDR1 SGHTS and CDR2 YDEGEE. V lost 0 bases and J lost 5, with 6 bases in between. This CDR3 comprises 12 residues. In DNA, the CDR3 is TGTGCCAGCAGCTTGGACAGCAACGAGCAGTACTTC. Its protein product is CASSLDSNEQYF.

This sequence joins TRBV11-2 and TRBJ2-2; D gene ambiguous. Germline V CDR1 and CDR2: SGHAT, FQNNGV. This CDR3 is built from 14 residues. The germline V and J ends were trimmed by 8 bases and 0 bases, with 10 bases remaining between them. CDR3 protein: CASWGFANTGELFF. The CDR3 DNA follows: TGTGCCAGCTGGGGATTCGCGAACACCGGGGAGCTGTTTTTT.

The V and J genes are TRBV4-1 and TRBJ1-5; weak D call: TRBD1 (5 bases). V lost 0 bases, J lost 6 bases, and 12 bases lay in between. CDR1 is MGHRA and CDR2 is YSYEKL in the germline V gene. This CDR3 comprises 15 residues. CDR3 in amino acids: CASSQDLVGGQPQHF. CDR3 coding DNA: TGCGCCAGCAGCCAAGATCTAGTGGGGGGTCAGCCCCAGCATTTT.

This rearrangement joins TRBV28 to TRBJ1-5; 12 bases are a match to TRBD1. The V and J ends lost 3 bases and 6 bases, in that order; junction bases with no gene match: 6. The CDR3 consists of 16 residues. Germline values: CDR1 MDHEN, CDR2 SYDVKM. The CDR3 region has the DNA TGTGCCAGCAGTTTCGTGGGACAGGGGGCTAGTCAGCCCCAGCATTTT. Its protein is CASSFVGQGASQPQHF. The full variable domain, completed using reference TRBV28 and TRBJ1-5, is DVKVTQSSRYLVKRTGEKVFLECVQDMDHENMFWYRQDPGLGLRLIYFSYDVKMKEKGDIPEGYSVSREKKERFSLILESASTNQTSMYLCASSFVGQGASQPQHFGDGTRLSIL.

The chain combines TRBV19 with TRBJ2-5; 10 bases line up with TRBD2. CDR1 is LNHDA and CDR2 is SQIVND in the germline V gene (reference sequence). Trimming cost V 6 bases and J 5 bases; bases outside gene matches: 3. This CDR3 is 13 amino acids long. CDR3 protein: CASSLAGVETQYF. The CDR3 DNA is TGTGCCAGTAGCCTAGCGGGAGTTGAGACCCAGTACTTC.

The DNA of the CDR3 is TGTGCCACCAGCCCCGACAGGGCCACCCAGCCCCAGCATTTT. Translated, it gives CATSPDRATQPQHF. This rearrangement joins TRBV15 to TRBJ1-5; TRBD1 matches 7 bases. V lost 5 bases and J lost 7; bases outside the gene matches: 8. CDR3 size: 14 residues. Germline CDR1 and CDR2: LNHNV and YYDKDF (reference sequence).

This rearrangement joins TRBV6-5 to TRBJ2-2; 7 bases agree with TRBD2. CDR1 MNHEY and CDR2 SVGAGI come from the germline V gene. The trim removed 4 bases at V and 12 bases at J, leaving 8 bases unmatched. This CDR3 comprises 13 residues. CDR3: CASSWEGGSKLFF. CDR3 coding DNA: TGTGCCAGCAGTTGGGAGGGCGGGAGCAAGCTGTTTTTT.

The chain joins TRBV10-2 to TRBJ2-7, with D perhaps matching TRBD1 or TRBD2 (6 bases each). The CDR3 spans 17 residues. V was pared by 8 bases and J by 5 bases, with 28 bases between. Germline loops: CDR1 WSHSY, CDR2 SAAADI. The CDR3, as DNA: TGCGCCAGCCCCCCCGGGGGACAAGAACATCGTAGCGACGAGCAGTACTTC. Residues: CASPPGGQEHRSDEQYF.

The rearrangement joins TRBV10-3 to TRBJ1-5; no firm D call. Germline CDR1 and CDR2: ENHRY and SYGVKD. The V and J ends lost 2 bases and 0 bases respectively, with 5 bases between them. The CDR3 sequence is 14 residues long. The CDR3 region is CAISEINSNQPQHF. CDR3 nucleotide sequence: TGTGCCATCAGTGAGATTAATAGCAATCAGCCCCAGCATTTT.

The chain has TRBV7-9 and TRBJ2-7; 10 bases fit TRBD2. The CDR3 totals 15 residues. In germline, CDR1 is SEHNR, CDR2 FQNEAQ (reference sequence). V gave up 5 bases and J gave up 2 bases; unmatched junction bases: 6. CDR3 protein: CASSPLAGGTYEQYF. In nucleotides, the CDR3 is TGTGCCAGCAGCCCTTTAGCGGGAGGCACCTACGAGCAGTACTTC.

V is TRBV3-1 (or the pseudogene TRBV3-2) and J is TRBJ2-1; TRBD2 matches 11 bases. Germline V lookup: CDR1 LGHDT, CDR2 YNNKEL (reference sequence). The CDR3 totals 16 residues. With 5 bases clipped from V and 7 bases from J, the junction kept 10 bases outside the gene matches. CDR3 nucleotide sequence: TGTGCCAGCAGCGATCGACGGACTAGCGGGTTTAATGAGCAGTTCTTC. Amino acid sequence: CASSDRRTSGFNEQFF.